This record covers a single T cell receptor (beta chain). Its antigen is still unknown. These data originate in a study of identical twins. Using its own MiXCR run on the 5' RACE reads, TCRdb lists one record per CDR3 protein. The data hold 700,000 or so distinct CDR3 sequences, with around 8.6% observed a single time. The CDR3 is 15 amino acids. The V gene lost 4 bases and the J gene lost 2 bases, with 12 bases spanning the gap. Germline V gives CDR1 MNHEY, CDR2 SVGAGI. Study-wide results and caveats: Invariant cells of the MAIT and iNKT types might have partly distorted the zero-insertion analyses. Findings depended on cross-sectional statistics rather than tracking the same donors. Fewer insertions characterized abundant cord blood beta clonotypes, whereas memory repertoires showed none.

In addition, the sample was reused for a study of yellow fever vaccine responses in identical twins. That work contributes: Among the twins, the vaccine T cell response reportedly seemed partly convergent and partly personalized.

What was sequenced was PBMCs. The chain joins TRBV6-5 to TRBJ2-1; tentative D call: TRBD1 (6 bases). This sequence was found in a woman aged 18-29 years in good health. CDR3: CASSSRGNAYNEQFF. The CDR3 DNA is TGTGCCAGCAGTTCCAGGGGAAACGCCTACAATGAGCAGTTCTTC.